This T cell receptor beta chain was sequenced for a study of early T cells in non-severe SARS-CoV-2 infection. For the study at large: Chains stayed unpaired after sequencing of bulk RNA from unsorted whole blood. Findings and limits, study-wide: The study's VDJdb matching favored anti-spike CD8 responses and missed private and CD4 specificities.

Points on this clonotype: Antigen specificity is unknown.

Individual cDNA molecules received unique molecular identifiers. TCRdb reprocessed the 5' RACE reads with MiXCR, giving one entry per CDR3 protein. The sample includes under 60,000 distinct CDR3 sequences, more than 9% of them seen just once. The V gene lost 0 bases and the J gene lost 8 bases, with 8 bases spanning the gap. The CDR3 extends over 13 amino acids. The germline V gene has CDR1 SGHDN and CDR2 FVKESK. The TCR originated in an adult who was a healthcare worker with PCR-confirmed SARS-CoV-2 infection or an uninfected control (not recorded which). The chain employs TRBV14 and TRBJ1-3; D uncertain. The material sequenced was whole blood. The CDR3 coding sequence is TGTGCCAGCAGCCAAGATATGAAGGACACCATATATTTT. Translated: CASSQDMKDTIYF.